The source of this T cell receptor beta chain is a study of OX40 agonist ivuxolimab in advanced cancers. The study, taken as a whole, reports: The CD4+ and CD8+ T cells in the blood had expanded clonally by week 6 at 0.1 to 3.0 mg/kg. Among the least clonally expanded were partial responders at 0.1-3.0 mg/kg.

Note on this clone: Its target is not known.

Per the germline V gene, CDR1 is SEHNR and CDR2 is FQNEAQ (reference sequence). This CDR3 has 13 amino acids. V lost 6 bases, J lost 12 bases, and 17 bases lay in between. Method: immunoSEQ multiplex PCR; TCRdb's copy keeps in-frame clones and lacks some. The sample yields over 95,000 clones, over 85% seen once. The input for sequencing was CD4+ or CD8+ T cells sorted from blood, taken in a trial of the OX40 agonist ivuxolimab. This chain links TRBV7-9 with TRBJ1-4, with D hard to call. This TCR was sampled from an adult with an advanced solid tumor such as melanoma, head and neck, liver or kidney cancer. The CDR3 region is CASSEGFNSELFF. The CDR3 DNA reads TGTGCCAGCAGTGAAGGATTTAATTCGGAACTGTTTTTT.